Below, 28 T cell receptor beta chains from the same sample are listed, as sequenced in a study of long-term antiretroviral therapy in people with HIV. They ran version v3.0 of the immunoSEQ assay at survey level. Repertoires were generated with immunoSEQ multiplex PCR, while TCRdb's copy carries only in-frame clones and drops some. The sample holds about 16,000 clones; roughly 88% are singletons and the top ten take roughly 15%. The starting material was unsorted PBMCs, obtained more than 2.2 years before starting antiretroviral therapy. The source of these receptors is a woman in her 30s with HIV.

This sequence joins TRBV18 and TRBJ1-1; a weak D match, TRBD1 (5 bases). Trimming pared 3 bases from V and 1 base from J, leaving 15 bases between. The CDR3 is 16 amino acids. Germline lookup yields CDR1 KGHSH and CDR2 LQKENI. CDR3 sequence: CASSPENRLRNTEAFF. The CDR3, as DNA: TGTGCCAGCTCACCGGAGAACAGGTTGAGGAACACTGAAGCTTTCTTT.

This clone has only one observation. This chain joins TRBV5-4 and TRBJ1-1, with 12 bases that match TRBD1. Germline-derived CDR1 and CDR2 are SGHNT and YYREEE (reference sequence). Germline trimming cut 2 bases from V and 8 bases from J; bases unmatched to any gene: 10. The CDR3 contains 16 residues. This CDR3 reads CASSFRDRGLRREAFF. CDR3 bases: TGTGCCAGCAGCTTCAGGGACAGGGGGCTCCGTAGGGAAGCTTTCTTT.

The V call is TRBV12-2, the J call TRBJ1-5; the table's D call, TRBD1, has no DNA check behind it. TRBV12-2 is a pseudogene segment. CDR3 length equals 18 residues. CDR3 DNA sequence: TGTGCAAGTCGCTTGAGGAGGGGGCAAAAAAGGGGCAATCAGCCCCAGCATTTT. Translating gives CASRLRRGQKRGNQPQHF.

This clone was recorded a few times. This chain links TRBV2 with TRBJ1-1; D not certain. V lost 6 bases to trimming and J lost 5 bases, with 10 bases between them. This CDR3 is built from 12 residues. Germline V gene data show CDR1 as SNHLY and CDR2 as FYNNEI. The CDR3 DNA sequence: TGTGCCAGCAGGACCGCAGGAACTGAAGCTTTCTTT. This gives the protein CASRTAGTEAFF.

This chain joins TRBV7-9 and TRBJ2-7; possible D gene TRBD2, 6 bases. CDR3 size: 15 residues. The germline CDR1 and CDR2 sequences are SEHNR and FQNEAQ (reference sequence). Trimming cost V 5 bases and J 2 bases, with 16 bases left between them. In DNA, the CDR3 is TGTGCCAGCAGCCCAGCCAACCGGGAGACCTACGAGCAGTACTTC. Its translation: CASSPANRETYEQYF.

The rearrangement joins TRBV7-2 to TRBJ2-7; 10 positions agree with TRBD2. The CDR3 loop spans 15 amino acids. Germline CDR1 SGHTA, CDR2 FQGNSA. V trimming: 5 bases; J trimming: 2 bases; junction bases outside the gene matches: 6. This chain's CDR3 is CASSLKAGGPYEQYF. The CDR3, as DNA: TGTGCCAGCAGCCTAAAAGCGGGGGGGCCCTACGAGCAGTACTTC.

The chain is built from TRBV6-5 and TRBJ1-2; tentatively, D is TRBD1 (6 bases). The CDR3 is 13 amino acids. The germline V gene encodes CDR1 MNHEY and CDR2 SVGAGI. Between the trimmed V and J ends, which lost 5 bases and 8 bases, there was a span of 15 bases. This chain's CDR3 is CASSPTGPGGYTF. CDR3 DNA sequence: TGTGCCAGCAGTCCTACAGGGCCTGGCGGCTACACCTTC.

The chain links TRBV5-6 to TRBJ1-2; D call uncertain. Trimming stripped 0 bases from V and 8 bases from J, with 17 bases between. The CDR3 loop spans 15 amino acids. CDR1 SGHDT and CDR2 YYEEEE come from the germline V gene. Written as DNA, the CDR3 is TGTGCCAGCAGCTTGGCGGAAGTGGGGTATGGCGGCTACACCTTC. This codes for CASSLAEVGYGGYTF.

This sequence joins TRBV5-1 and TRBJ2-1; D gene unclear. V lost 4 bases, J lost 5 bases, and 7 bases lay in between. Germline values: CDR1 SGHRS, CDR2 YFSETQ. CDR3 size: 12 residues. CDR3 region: CASSADHNEQFF. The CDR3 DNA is TGCGCCAGCAGCGCGGATCACAATGAGCAGTTCTTC.

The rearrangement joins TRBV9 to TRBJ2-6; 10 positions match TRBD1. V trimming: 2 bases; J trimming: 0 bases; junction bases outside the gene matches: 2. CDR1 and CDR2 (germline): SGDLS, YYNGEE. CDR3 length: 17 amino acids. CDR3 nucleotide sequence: TGTGCCAGCAGCGTTCGGGACAGGGGCTCTGGGGCCAACGTCCTGACTTTC. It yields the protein CASSVRDRGSGANVLTF. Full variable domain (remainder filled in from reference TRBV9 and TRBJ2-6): DSGVTQTPKHLITATGQRVTLRCSPRSGDLSVYWYQQSLDQGLQFLIQYYNGEERAKGNILERFSAQQFPDLHSELNLSSLELGDSALYFCASSVRDRGSGANVLTFGAGSRLTVL.

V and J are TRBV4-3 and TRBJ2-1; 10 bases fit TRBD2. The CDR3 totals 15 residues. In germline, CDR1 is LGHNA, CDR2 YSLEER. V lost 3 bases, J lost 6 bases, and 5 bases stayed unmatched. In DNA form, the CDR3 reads TGCGCCAGCAGCCAGCCTAGCGGGGGAATCAATGAGCAGTTCTTC. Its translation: CASSQPSGGINEQFF.

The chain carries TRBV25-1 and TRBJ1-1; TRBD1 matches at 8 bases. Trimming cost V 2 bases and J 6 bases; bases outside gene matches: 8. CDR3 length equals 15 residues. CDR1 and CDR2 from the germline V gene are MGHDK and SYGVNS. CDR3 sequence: CASSEPGQGGPEAFF. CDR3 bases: TGTGCCAGCAGTGAACCCGGACAGGGCGGCCCTGAAGCTTTCTTT.

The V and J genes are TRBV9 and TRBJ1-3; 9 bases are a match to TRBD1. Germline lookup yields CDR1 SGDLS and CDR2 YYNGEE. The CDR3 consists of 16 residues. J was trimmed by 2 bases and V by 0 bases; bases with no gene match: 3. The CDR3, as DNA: TGTGCCAGCAGCGTAGGAGACAGGGGGACTGGAAACACCATATATTTT. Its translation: CASSVGDRGTGNTIYF.

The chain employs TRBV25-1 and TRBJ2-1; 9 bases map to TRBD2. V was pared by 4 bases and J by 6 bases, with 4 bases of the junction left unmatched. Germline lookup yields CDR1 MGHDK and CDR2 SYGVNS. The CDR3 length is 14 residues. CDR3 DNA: TGTGCCAGCAGTGTTGCGGGGGGGCTCAATGAGCAGTTCTTC. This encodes CASSVAGGLNEQFF.

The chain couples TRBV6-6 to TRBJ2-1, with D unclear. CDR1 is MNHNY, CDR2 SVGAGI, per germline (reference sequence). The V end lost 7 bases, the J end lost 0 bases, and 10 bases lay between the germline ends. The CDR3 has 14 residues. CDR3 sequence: CASTRVSSYNEQFF. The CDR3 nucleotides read TGTGCCAGCACTCGAGTGAGCTCCTACAATGAGCAGTTCTTC.

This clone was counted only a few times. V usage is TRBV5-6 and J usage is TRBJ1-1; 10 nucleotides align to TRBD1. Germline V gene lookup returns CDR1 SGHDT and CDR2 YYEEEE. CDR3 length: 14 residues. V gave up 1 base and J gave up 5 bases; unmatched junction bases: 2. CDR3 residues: CASSLRDRGTEAFF. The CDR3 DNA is TGTGCCAGCAGCTTGCGGGACAGGGGAACTGAAGCTTTCTTT.

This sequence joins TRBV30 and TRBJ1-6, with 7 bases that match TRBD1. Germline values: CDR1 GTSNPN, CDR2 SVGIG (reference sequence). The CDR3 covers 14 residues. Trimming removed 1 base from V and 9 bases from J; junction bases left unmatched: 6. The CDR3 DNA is TGTGCCTGGAGTGGCGACAGGGAGGCTTCACCCCTCCACTTT. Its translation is CAWSGDREASPLHF.

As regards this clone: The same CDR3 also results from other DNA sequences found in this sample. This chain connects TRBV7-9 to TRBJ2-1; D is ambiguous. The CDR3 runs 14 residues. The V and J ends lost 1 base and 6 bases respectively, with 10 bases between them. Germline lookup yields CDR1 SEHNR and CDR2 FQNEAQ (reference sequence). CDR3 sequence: CASSLGGFGNEQFF. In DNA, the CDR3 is TGTGCCAGCAGCTTAGGCGGATTCGGCAATGAGCAGTTCTTC.

This CDR3 reads CASSSGGRGRDMRTDTQYF. As DNA, the CDR3 is TGTGCCAGCAGCTCGGGCGGTAGAGGGCGCGACATGAGGACAGATACGCAGTATTTT. The V call is TRBV5-6, the J call TRBJ2-3; tentatively, D is TRBD2 (5 bases). V was cut by 3 bases and J by 3 bases, with 26 bases left in between. The CDR3 runs to 19 residues. CDR1 is SGHDT and CDR2 is YYEEEE in the germline V gene. Together with reference TRBV5-6 and TRBJ2-3, the CDR3 gives the full variable domain: DAGVTQSPTHLIKTRGQQVTLRCSPKSGHDTVSWYQQALGQGPQFIFQYYEEEERQRGNFPDRFSGHQFPNYSSELNVNALLLGDSALYLCASSSGGRGRDMRTDTQYFGPGTRLTVL.

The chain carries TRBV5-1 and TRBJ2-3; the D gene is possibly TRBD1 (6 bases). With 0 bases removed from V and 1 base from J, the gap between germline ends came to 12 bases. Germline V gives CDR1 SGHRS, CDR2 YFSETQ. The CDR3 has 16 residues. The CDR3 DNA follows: TGCGCCAGCAGCTTGGTCGCAGGGGACGGCACAGATACGCAGTATTTT. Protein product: CASSLVAGDGTDTQYF.

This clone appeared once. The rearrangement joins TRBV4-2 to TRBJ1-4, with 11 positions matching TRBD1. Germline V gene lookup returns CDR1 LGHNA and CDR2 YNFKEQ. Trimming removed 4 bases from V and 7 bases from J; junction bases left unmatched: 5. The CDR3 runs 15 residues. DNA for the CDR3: TGTGCCAGCAGCCTTGGACAGGGGGCGGTTGAAAAACTGTTTTTT. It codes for CASSLGQGAVEKLFF.

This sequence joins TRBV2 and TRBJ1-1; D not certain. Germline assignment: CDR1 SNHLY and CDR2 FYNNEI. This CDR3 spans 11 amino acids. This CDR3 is CATNPGSKAFF. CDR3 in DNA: TGTGCTACCAACCCGGGGTCGAAAGCTTTCTTT.

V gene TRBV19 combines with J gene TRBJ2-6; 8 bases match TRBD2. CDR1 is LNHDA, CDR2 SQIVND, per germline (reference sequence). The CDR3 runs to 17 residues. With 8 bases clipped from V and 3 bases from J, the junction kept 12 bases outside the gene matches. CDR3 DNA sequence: TGTGCCAGTGGTTCCGGCGGGGGGCTAGGTGGGGCCAACGTCCTGACTTTC. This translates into CASGSGGGLGGANVLTF.

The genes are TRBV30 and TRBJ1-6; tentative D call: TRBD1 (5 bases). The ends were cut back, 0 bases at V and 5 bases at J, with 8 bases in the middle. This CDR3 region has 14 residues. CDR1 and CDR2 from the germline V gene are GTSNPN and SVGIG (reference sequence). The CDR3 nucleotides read TGTGCCTGGAGTGTGACAGAGAATAATTCACCCCTCCACTTT. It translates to CAWSVTENNSPLHF.

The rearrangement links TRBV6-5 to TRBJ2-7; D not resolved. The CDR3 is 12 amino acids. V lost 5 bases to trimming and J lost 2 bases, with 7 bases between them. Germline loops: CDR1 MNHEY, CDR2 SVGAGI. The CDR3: CASSPAAYEQYF. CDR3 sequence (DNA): TGTGCCAGCAGTCCCGCTGCCTACGAGCAGTACTTC.

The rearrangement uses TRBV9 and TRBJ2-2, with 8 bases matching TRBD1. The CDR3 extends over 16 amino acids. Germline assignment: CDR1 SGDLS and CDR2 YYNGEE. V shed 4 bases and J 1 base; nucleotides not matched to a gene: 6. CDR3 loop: CASSPLQGENTGELFF. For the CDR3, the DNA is TGTGCCAGCAGCCCACTACAGGGGGAGAACACCGGGGAGCTGTTTTTT.

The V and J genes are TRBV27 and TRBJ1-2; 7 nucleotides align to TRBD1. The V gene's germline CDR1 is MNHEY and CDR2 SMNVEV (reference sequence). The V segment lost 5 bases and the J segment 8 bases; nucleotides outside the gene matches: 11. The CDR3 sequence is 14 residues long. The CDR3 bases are TGTGCCAGCAGTCAAGGGGACAGCCTTAAAGGCTACACCTTC. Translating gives CASSQGDSLKGYTF.

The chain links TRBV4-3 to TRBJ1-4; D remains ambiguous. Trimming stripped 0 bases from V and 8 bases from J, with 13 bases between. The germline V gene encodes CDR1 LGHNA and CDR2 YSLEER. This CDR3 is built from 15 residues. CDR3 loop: CASSQDTSGREKLFF. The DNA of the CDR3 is TGCGCCAGCAGCCAAGATACGTCAGGCCGAGAAAAACTGTTTTTT.